The text below deals with one T cell receptor (beta chain). One entry per CDR3 protein results from TCRdb running MiXCR on the 5' RACE reads. There are 140,000 to 150,000 distinct CDR3 sequences in the sample; almost 25% occur only once, and approximately 25% lies in the top ten. The length of the CDR3 is 14 residues. V lost 0 bases and J 4 bases, leaving 12 bases between the germline ends. The germline V gene has CDR1 GTSNPN and CDR2 SVGIG (reference sequence). The sample originates from a study of T-cell memory formation after mild COVID-19. V and J are TRBV30 and TRBJ1-1; D uncertain. Sequenced input: PBMCs or a T cell subset sorted from them (not recorded which). This clonotype was sampled from an adult woman who had mild COVID-19 (a few samples of this study predate the infection). Cell type and time point are not known. CDR3 residues: CAWSVEGSRTEAFF. DNA for the CDR3: TGTGCCTGGAGTGTAGAGGGCAGTCGCACTGAAGCTTTCTTT. Full variable domain (remainder filled in from reference TRBV30 and TRBJ1-1): SQTIHQWPATLVQPVGSPLSLECTVEGTSNPNLYWYRQAAGRGLQLLFYSVGIGQISSEVPQNLSASRPQDRQFILSSKKLLLSDSGFYLCAWSVEGSRTEAFFGQGTRLTVV.